This T cell receptor (beta chain) originates from a study of blood T cells in healthy people across ages. Overall study results and limits: Donor CMV infection status was unknown, possibly confounding age-related changes in expanded clonotypes. Naive CD4+ cells and diversity were both higher in long-lived donors than in aged donors. While age rose, TCR beta diversity per million T cells dropped in a roughly linear way.

About this clonotype itself: What it recognizes is unknown.

CDR1 is DFQATT and CDR2 is SNEGSKA in the germline V gene (reference sequence). Trimming took off 6 bases at V and 5 bases at J, with 13 bases between the two ends. This CDR3 is 13 amino acids long. Primers used in a second PCR of roughly 6 to 11 cycles were a sample-barcoded 5' primer and a J-beta primer mix. Every molecule of cDNA carried a tag from a template-switch adaptor with 12 random nucleotides. TCRdb itself ran the 5' RACE reads through MiXCR, one entry per CDR3 protein. This sample has some 1.4 million distinct CDR3 sequences, with 35% to 45% found just once. What was sequenced was blood. The source is a woman under 30 in good health. V is TRBV20-1 and J is TRBJ2-2; no reliable D call. Written as DNA, the CDR3 is TGCAGTGCCCAGAACACAGTTACCGGGGAGCTGTTTTTT. Amino acids: CSAQNTVTGELFF.